This T cell receptor (beta chain) was observed in a study of T cells in Graves' hyperthyroidism and ophthalmopathy. Regarding the study as a whole: Ophthalmopathy got predicted by the model a median approximately 6 months before its onset.

TCR beta CDR3 sequences were amplified from RNA transcripts. Researchers ran a first-round RT-PCR on the TCR CDR3 using the HTBI primer set. In TCRdb, the multiplex PCR reads were re-called with MiXCR into one record per CDR3 protein. This sample carries about 99,000 distinct CDR3 sequences, 47% of them seen once, and the ten largest clones take 20% to 30%. This clonotype appeared a single time. Its antigen is not identified. V was shortened by 3 bases and J by 15 bases, with 12 bases between the two germline ends. Germline CDR1 and CDR2: MNHNS and SASEGT. The CDR3 is made up of 11 amino acids. Patients having uncontrolled infection, another autoimmune disease, pregnancy or lactation were not included.

This TCR derives from a man aged 35-49 years with Graves' hyperthyroidism. Sequences were obtained from blood. The V gene is TRBV6-1, the J gene TRBJ2-1; D may be TRBD1 or TRBD2 (5 bases each). The chain's CDR3 is CASSEGPMMFF. The DNA for the CDR3 is TGTGCCAGCAGTGAGGGACCTATGATGTTCTTC.